Each of the 31 T cell receptor beta chains below was sequenced from the same sample in a study of blood T cell repertoires in COVID-19. TCRdb keeps only in-frame clones here, not all; method: immunoSEQ multiplex PCR. Of some 180,000 clones in the sample, approximately 91% were seen once. Specimen: peripheral blood. These receptors were collected from a young man with COVID-19, enrolled during active disease.

This clone was counted a single time. The rearrangement joins TRBV4-1 to TRBJ2-1; 10 nucleotides agree with TRBD1. Trimming removed 3 bases from V and 5 bases from J; junction bases left unmatched: 10. The CDR3 is 17 amino acids. CDR1 and CDR2 from the germline V gene are MGHRA and YSYEKL. CDR3: CASSQGSGTGVDNEQFF. CDR3 in DNA: TGCGCCAGCAGCCAGGGTTCCGGGACAGGGGTAGACAATGAGCAGTTCTTC.

The chain is built from TRBV24-1 and TRBJ1-2; 7 positions agree with TRBD1. V was clipped by 3 bases and J by 4 bases; unmatched bases: 4. The CDR3 totals 14 residues. Per the germline V gene, CDR1 is KGHDR and CDR2 is SFDVKD. DNA of the CDR3: TGTGCCACCAGTGATCCGGACAGGTTCTATGGCTACACCTTC. Translation: CATSDPDRFYGYTF.

The rearrangement links TRBV7-2 to TRBJ2-3; weak D call: TRBD1 (6 bases). This CDR3 has 14 amino acids. Germline V gene lookup returns CDR1 SGHTA and CDR2 FQGNSA. V lost 2 bases and J 5 bases, leaving 11 bases between the germline ends. CDR3 region: CASSLLRGGDTQYF. CDR3 bases: TGTGCCAGCAGCTTATTGAGAGGGGGAGATACGCAGTATTTT.

The rearrangement joins TRBV28 to TRBJ1-1, with D uncertain. The CDR3 totals 14 residues. V gave up 5 bases and J gave up 8 bases, with 18 bases separating them. Germline V gives CDR1 MDHEN, CDR2 SYDVKM. The CDR3 DNA follows: TGTGCCAGCAGTCCCGTTCTTCGACACGAGGAAGCTTTCTTT. Protein sequence: CASSPVLRHEEAFF.

The chain recombines TRBV19 with TRBJ2-3, with D possibly being TRBD1 (6 bases). CDR1 and CDR2 from the germline V gene are LNHDA and SQIVND (reference sequence). Trimming pared 5 bases from V and 6 bases from J, leaving 18 bases between. The length of the CDR3 is 15 residues. Here the CDR3 DNA reads TGTGCCAGTAGTTCTTGGGACACCTCAGGGGATACGCAGTATTTT. It encodes CASSSWDTSGDTQYF.

The J gene is TRBJ2-6, the V gene TRBV5-8; possibly TRBD2 for D (6 bases). From germline, CDR1 is SGHTS and CDR2 YDEGEE. Trimming stripped 2 bases from V and 3 bases from J, with 12 bases between. This CDR3 comprises 16 residues. The chain's CDR3 is CASSFAGLGGANVLTF. CDR3 nucleotides: TGTGCCAGCAGCTTCGCGGGGCTGGGTGGGGCCAACGTCCTGACTTTC.

There are a few counts of this clone. The rearrangement uses TRBV6-6 and TRBJ1-5; D remains ambiguous. V lost 5 bases and J 2 bases, leaving 22 bases between the germline ends. This CDR3 spans 18 amino acids. CDR1 and CDR2 from the germline V gene are MNHNY and SVGAGI (reference sequence). The CDR3: CASSPSPRTFVGNQPQHF. The CDR3 region has the DNA TGTGCCAGCAGTCCTTCACCGAGGACTTTCGTAGGCAATCAGCCCCAGCATTTT.

The chain uses TRBV5-5 and TRBJ2-1, with D tentatively TRBD2 (6 bases). The CDR3 contains 17 residues. V lost 0 bases and J 4 bases, leaving 17 bases between the germline ends. Germline V lookup: CDR1 SGHKS, CDR2 YYEKEE (reference sequence). In nucleotides, the CDR3 is TGTGCCAGCAGCTTGGCCCTCGGGGACTGGCGATACAATGAGCAGTTCTTC. Translation: CASSLALGDWRYNEQFF. The whole variable domain, filled in from reference TRBV5-5 and TRBJ2-1, reads DAGVTQSPTHLIKTRGQQVTLRCSPISGHKSVSWYQQVLGQGPQFIFQYYEKEERGRGNFPDRFSARQFPNYSSELNVNALLLGDSALYLCASSLALGDWRYNEQFFGPGTRLTVL.

The rearrangement joins TRBV2 to TRBJ1-4; tentative D call: TRBD1 (6 bases). The CDR3 has 13 residues. Trimming took 11 bases from V and 5 from J, leaving 15 bases between them. The germline V gene has CDR1 SNHLY and CDR2 FYNNEI. CDR3 DNA: TGTGCCGGTACAGGGCTGGGAAATGAAAAACTGTTTTTT. Protein product: CAGTGLGNEKLFF.

With respect to this clone: Mismatch with germline at one junction end may stem from a read error. The V and J genes are TRBV28 and TRBJ1-4; 9 bases map to TRBD1. Germline CDR1 reads MDHEN; CDR2 reads SYDVKM. The CDR3 consists of 15 residues. The CDR3 region has the DNA TGTGCCAGCACCAATCCCGGGACAGGGTATGAAAAACTGCTTTTT. Translated: CASTNPGTGYEKLLF. Using reference TRBV28 and TRBJ1-4 for the parts outside the CDR3, the full variable domain is DVKVTQSSRYLVKRTGEKVFLECVQDMDHENMFWYRQDPGLGLRLIYFSYDVKMKEKGDIPEGYSVSREKKERFSLILESASTNQTSMYLCASTNPGTGYEKLLFGSGTQLSVL.

The chain recombines TRBV7-2 with TRBJ1-5; 10 bases are a match to TRBD1. The CDR3 totals 15 residues. Germline CDR1 SGHTA, CDR2 FQGNSA. Trimming took 2 bases from V and 9 from J; bases not matched to a gene: 7. CDR3 sequence: CASSLRDRGMVPQHF. CDR3 bases: TGTGCCAGCAGCTTAAGGGACAGGGGAATGGTGCCCCAGCATTTT.

This chain uses TRBV19 with TRBJ2-6, with a tentative D call TRBD1 (6 bases). Trimming removed 1 base from V and 0 bases from J, with 13 bases in between. This CDR3 is built from 18 residues. Germline lookup yields CDR1 LNHDA and CDR2 SQIVND (reference sequence). The CDR3 region has the DNA TGTGCCAGTAGTATAGGGACAGACGGTAGCTCTGGGGCCAACGTCCTGACTTTC. Amino acid sequence: CASSIGTDGSSGANVLTF. The full variable domain, in which reference TRBV19 and TRBJ2-6 provide the parts outside the CDR3, is DGGITQSPKYLFRKEGQNVTLSCEQNLNHDAMYWYRQDPGQGLRLIYYSQIVNDFQKGDIAEGYSVSREKKESFPLTVTSAQKNPTAFYLCASSIGTDGSSGANVLTFGAGSRLTVL.

This clone was recorded once. V gene TRBV10-1 combines with J gene TRBJ2-1; TRBD2 might be the D (5 bases). V was clipped by 4 bases and J by 8 bases, with 15 bases between them. Germline CDR1 and CDR2: WNHNN and SYGVQD (reference sequence). The CDR3 is made up of 14 amino acids. CDR3 sequence reads: CASSVPSPTHEQFF. In DNA form, the CDR3 reads TGCGCCAGCAGTGTCCCTAGCCCGACCCATGAGCAGTTCTTC.

V usage is TRBV5-1 and J usage is TRBJ2-7; 8 positions match TRBD2. The V and J ends lost 1 base and 3 bases, in that order; junction bases with no gene match: 3. Germline V lookup: CDR1 SGHRS, CDR2 YFSETQ. This CDR3 has 14 residues. The CDR3 coding sequence is TGCGCCAGCAGCTTGCTTAGCGGGGTCTACGAGCAGTACTTC. This codes for CASSLLSGVYEQYF.

The chain employs TRBV28 and TRBJ2-3, with 7 bases matching TRBD1. The CDR3 extends over 13 amino acids. The germline V gene encodes CDR1 MDHEN and CDR2 SYDVKM. J lost 6 bases, V lost 5 bases, and 5 bases had no gene match. The CDR3 DNA is TGTGCCAGCAGTCGACGAGGGGGCGATACGCAGTATTTT. Protein product: CASSRRGGDTQYF.

The genes are TRBV12-3 or TRBV12-4 and TRBJ1-6, with a tentative D call TRBD1 (5 bases). The germline V and J ends were trimmed by 2 bases and 10 bases, with 6 bases remaining between them. This CDR3 comprises 12 residues. DNA for the CDR3: TGTGCCAGCAGTTTAACAGGATCACCCCTCCACTTT. Its translation: CASSLTGSPLHF.

The chain is built from TRBV19 and TRBJ2-1; 15 bases match TRBD2. This CDR3 contains 18 residues. Germline CDR1 is LNHDA and CDR2 is SQIVND (reference sequence). The V gene end was trimmed by 3 bases and the J gene end by 7 bases; junction bases not matched to a gene: 10. This CDR3 is CASSIPGLAGGLTNEQFF. CDR3 coding DNA: TGTGCCAGTAGTATCCCGGGACTAGCGGGAGGTCTTACAAATGAGCAGTTCTTC.

This rearrangement joins TRBV12-5 to TRBJ1-2, with 7 bases lining up with TRBD1. CDR1 and CDR2 from the germline V gene are LGHNT and FRNRAP. V lost 0 bases to trimming and J lost 2 bases; unmatched junction nucleotides: 6. The CDR3 sequence is 16 residues long. The CDR3 here is CASGLVRGQRNYGYTF. The CDR3 coding sequence is TGTGCTAGTGGTTTGGTACGGGGACAGAGGAACTATGGCTACACCTTC.

The chain employs TRBV4-1 and TRBJ2-1, with 8 bases lining up with TRBD2. Per the germline V gene, CDR1 is MGHRA and CDR2 is YSYEKL. V lost 2 bases to trimming and J lost 4 bases; unmatched junction nucleotides: 4. The CDR3 sequence is 15 residues long. The DNA for the CDR3 is TGCGCCAGCAGCCAATTATCGGGAGGGTACAATGAGCAGTTCTTC. Translated, it gives CASSQLSGGYNEQFF.

The V and J genes are TRBV7-9 and TRBJ2-7; 7 positions agree with TRBD1. Germline trimming cut 4 bases from V and 7 bases from J; bases unmatched to any gene: 16. CDR3 length equals 16 residues. The germline CDR1 and CDR2 sequences are SEHNR and FQNEAQ (reference sequence). The CDR3 sequence is CASSSSVLTPGGEQYF. For the CDR3, the DNA is TGTGCCAGCAGCTCCTCCGTGCTCACCCCAGGGGGTGAGCAGTACTTC.

V gene TRBV4-1 combines with J gene TRBJ1-6; 9 bases fit TRBD1. This CDR3 has 16 amino acids. In germline, CDR1 is MGHRA, CDR2 YSYEKL. The V gene end was trimmed by 0 bases and the J gene end by 7 bases; junction bases not matched to a gene: 4. CDR3 in DNA: TGCGCCAGCAGCCAAGATAGAGGACAGGGGAATTCACCCCTCCACTTT. Translating it yields CASSQDRGQGNSPLHF.

The CDR3 DNA is TGTGCCACCAGTAAAACTAGCGGGAGAGAGCTGTTTTTT. Protein product: CATSKTSGRELFF. V gene TRBV24-1 combines with J gene TRBJ2-2, with 11 nucleotides matching TRBD2. CDR3 length equals 13 residues. In germline, CDR1 is KGHDR, CDR2 SFDVKD. V dropped 6 bases and J dropped 11; count of bases not matched to a gene: 4.

The V gene is TRBV27, the J gene TRBJ2-7; 7 bases are shared with TRBD1. V lost 3 bases, J lost 6 bases, and 2 bases stayed unmatched. Per germline, CDR1 MNHEY and CDR2 SMNVEV (reference sequence). The CDR3 contains 12 residues. The CDR3 sequence is CASSLTGSEQYF. CDR3 nucleotide sequence: TGTGCCAGCAGTTTGACAGGGAGCGAGCAGTACTTC.

The J gene is TRBJ2-7, the V gene TRBV7-9; tentatively, D is TRBD2 (6 bases). V gave up 1 base and J gave up 2 bases, with 9 bases separating them. This CDR3 has 14 amino acids. The germline CDR1 and CDR2 sequences are SEHNR and FQNEAQ (reference sequence). The chain's CDR3 is CASSLGGVPYEQYF. The CDR3 coding sequence is TGTGCCAGCAGCTTAGGGGGGGTTCCCTACGAGCAGTACTTC. Filled out from reference TRBV7-9 and TRBJ2-7, the complete variable domain reads DTGVSQNPRHKITKRGQNVTFRCDPISEHNRLYWYRQTLGQGPEFLTYFQNEAQLEKSRLLSDRFSAERPKGSFSTLEIQRTEQGDSAMYLCASSLGGVPYEQYFGPGTRLTVT.

The chain joins TRBV27 to TRBJ2-6, with TRBD1 matching over 8 bases. After removal of 8 bases from V and 0 bases from J, the junction contained 6 bases not matched to a gene. Germline CDR1 and CDR2: MNHEY and SMNVEV (reference sequence). The CDR3 runs 16 residues. CDR3 nucleotides: TGTGCCAGCCTTGGCAGGGGGCCCTCTGGGGCCAACGTCCTGACTTTC. Protein: CASLGRGPSGANVLTF.

J is TRBJ2-2 and V is TRBV7-2, with D possibly TRBD1 on 6 matching bases. The V gene lost 5 bases and the J gene lost 7 bases, with 17 bases spanning the gap. Per the germline V gene, CDR1 is SGHTA and CDR2 is FQGNSA. The CDR3 is 15 residues long. CDR3 nucleotides: TGTGCCAGCAGCCCCCGGACAGATGGGGACGGGGAGCTGTTTTTT. Translation: CASSPRTDGDGELFF.

The CDR3 sequence is CASSFVTPNTGELFF. The CDR3 DNA reads TGCGCCAGCAGCTTTGTGACACCGAACACCGGGGAGCTGTTTTTT. The chain links TRBV5-1 to TRBJ2-2; D is unclear. V dropped 2 bases and J dropped 0 bases, with 8 bases sitting between them. CDR3 length equals 15 residues. The germline V gene has CDR1 SGHRS and CDR2 YFSETQ.

The CDR3 DNA reads as TGTGCCAGCAGCCCCCCCAATTCCAGGAATGAGCAGTTCTTC. Protein: CASSPPNSRNEQFF. V is TRBV9 and J is TRBJ2-1; D remains ambiguous. This CDR3 is built from 14 residues. Trimming shortened V by 4 bases and J by 7 bases, and 15 bases separated the two germline ends. Per germline, CDR1 SGDLS and CDR2 YYNGEE.

The CDR3 nucleotides read TGCGCCAGCAGTCAGGAAGCCAGGGATGGCACTGAAGCTTTCTTT. Protein: CASSQEARDGTEAFF. The V gene is TRBV23-1, the J gene TRBJ1-1; weak D call: TRBD1 (5 bases). TRBV23-1 is flagged as an ORF with uncertain function. The CDR3 is made up of 15 amino acids. The V gene lost 3 bases and the J gene lost 4 bases, with 15 bases spanning the gap.

This chain connects TRBV14 to TRBJ2-3; unclear D gene. This CDR3 has 15 residues. V lost 4 bases to trimming and J lost 2 bases, with 13 bases between them. CDR1 is SGHDN, CDR2 FVKESK, per germline. DNA for the CDR3: TGTGCCAGCAGCCCCCTTGCGGCAACCACAGATACGCAGTATTTT. Encoded protein: CASSPLAATTDTQYF.

This clone was detected only once. V usage is TRBV18 and J usage is TRBJ2-3, with 9 positions matching TRBD2. Germline CDR1 KGHSH, CDR2 LQKENI. The CDR3 length is 14 residues. With V trimmed by 2 bases and J by 4 bases, 1 base remained unmatched. The CDR3 protein is CASSPAGGSDTQYF. CDR3 DNA: TGTGCCAGCTCACCAGCGGGAGGGTCAGATACGCAGTATTTT. Complete variable domain (other parts from reference TRBV18 and TRBJ2-3): NAGVMQNPRHLVRRRGQEARLRCSPMKGHSHVYWYRQLPEEGLKFMVYLQKENIIDESGMPKERFSAEFPKEGPSILRIQQVVRGDSAAYFCASSPAGGSDTQYFGPGTRLTVL.